The 22 T cell receptor beta chains below all came from one sample that was sequenced in a study of T cells in Graves' hyperthyroidism and ophthalmopathy (dated by TCRdb to between 2018 and 2020). Library preparation employed multiplex PCR. The instrument was an Illumina HiSeq 2000. The TCR beta CDR3 regions were amplified from the RNA transcripts. The first round of RT-PCR for the TCR CDR3 was performed with the HTBI primer set and the Qiagen OneStep RT-PCR kit. TCRdb reworked the public reads: Q25 trimming with fastp, MiXCR clone assembly, productive beta chains retained. Merged by CDR3 protein, the rows form single entries marked with the most common genes and DNA. The sample table records about 270,000 distinct CDR3 sequences; 22% of these occur just once. 50% to 75% of the sample belongs to the ten largest clones. The sequenced sample was blood. Receptors originate from a man younger than 40 with Graves' ophthalmopathy.

This clonotype occurred many times. This sequence joins TRBV5-1 and TRBJ1-1, with D possibly being TRBD1 (6 bases). Germline CDR1 and CDR2: SGHRS and YFSETQ. The CDR3 runs 12 residues. V was clipped by 7 bases and J by 10 bases, with 17 bases between them. The CDR3 coding sequence is TGCGCCAGCTTTTCAGGGGAGCGGATAGCTTTCTTT. The encoded protein is CASFSGERIAFF. Complete variable domain (other parts from reference TRBV5-1 and TRBJ1-1): KAGVTQTPRYLIKTRGQQVTLSCSPISGHRSVSWYQQTPGQGLQFLFEYFSETQRNKGNFPGRFSGRQFSNSRSEMNVSTLELGDSALYLCASFSGERIAFFGQGTRLTVV.

The V and J genes are TRBV29-1 and TRBJ2-2, with 7 bases identical to TRBD2. Trimming removed 4 bases from V and 2 bases from J; junction bases left unmatched: 7. Germline values: CDR1 SQVTM, CDR2 ANQGSEA. This CDR3 has 15 residues. Here the CDR3 reads CSVGALADNTGELFF. The CDR3 DNA is TGCAGCGTTGGGGCGCTAGCGGATAACACCGGGGAGCTGTTTTTT.

This clonotype has at least ten counts. The V and J genes are TRBV18 and TRBJ2-5, with D possibly TRBD1 on 5 matching bases. This CDR3 region has 15 residues. Trimming took off 0 bases at V and 0 bases at J, with 8 bases between the two ends. CDR1 is KGHSH and CDR2 is LQKENI in the germline V gene. CDR3 in amino acids: CASSPPQGYQETQYF. The DNA of the CDR3 is TGTGCCAGCTCACCACCGCAGGGCTACCAAGAGACCCAGTACTTC. The complete variable domain, with remaining parts taken from reference TRBV18 and TRBJ2-5, reads NAGVMQNPRHLVRRRGQEARLRCSPMKGHSHVYWYRQLPEEGLKFMVYLQKENIIDESGMPKERFSAEFPKEGPSILRIQQVVRGDSAAYFCASSPPQGYQETQYFGPGTRLLVL.

This clonotype has more than one count but fewer than ten. The rearrangement uses TRBV15 and TRBJ2-7; D is ambiguous. This CDR3 comprises 13 residues. Between the trimmed V and J ends, which lost 0 bases and 6 bases, there was a span of 9 bases. CDR1 is LNHNV, CDR2 YYDKDF, per germline (reference sequence). CDR3 region: CATSRDWLFEQYF. The CDR3 DNA reads TGTGCCACCAGCAGAGATTGGCTCTTCGAGCAGTACTTC.

This chain connects TRBV30 to TRBJ2-6; D perhaps matches TRBD2 (6 bases). V lost 4 bases to trimming and J lost 2 bases, with 21 bases between them. The length of the CDR3 is 18 residues. Germline CDR1 and CDR2: GTSNPN and SVGIG (reference sequence). The CDR3 here is CAWTSQGGFFAGANVLTF. In DNA, the CDR3 is TGTGCCTGGACCTCCCAAGGAGGGTTCTTTGCTGGGGCCAACGTCCTGACTTTC.

This clonotype has more than one count but fewer than ten. This sequence joins TRBV27 and TRBJ1-2; a weak D match, TRBD1 (5 bases). V was pared by 9 bases and J by 1 base, with 15 bases between. The length of the CDR3 is 14 residues. Germline V CDR1 and CDR2: MNHEY, SMNVEV (reference sequence). CDR3 loop: CASHSAGGNYGYTF. The CDR3, as DNA: TGTGCCAGTCACAGTGCGGGGGGTAACTATGGCTACACCTTC.

In its sample, this clonotype was seen a few times. This rearrangement joins TRBV30 to TRBJ1-5; D perhaps matches TRBD1 (6 bases). Trimming took off 4 bases at V and 2 bases at J, with 9 bases between the two ends. The length of the CDR3 is 13 residues. Germline CDR1 GTSNPN, CDR2 SVGIG (reference sequence). The chain's CDR3 is CAWKGDGNQPQHF. CDR3 in DNA: TGTGCCTGGAAGGGGGATGGCAATCAGCCCCAGCATTTT.

The CDR3 protein is CASSPRNINTGELFF. CDR3 DNA: TGTGCCAGCAGCCCTCGGAATATAAACACCGGGGAGCTGTTTTTT. The rearrangement links TRBV3-1 to TRBJ2-2; D remains unclear. The CDR3 spans 15 residues. The V end lost 4 bases, the J end lost 2 bases, and 11 bases lay between the germline ends. Germline loops: CDR1 LGHDT, CDR2 YNNKEL (reference sequence).

This clonotype came up many times. This rearrangement joins TRBV11-3 to TRBJ2-4, with 9 bases aligning to TRBD1. The CDR3 loop spans 17 amino acids. CDR1 and CDR2 (germline): SGHNT, YENEEA. Trimming cost V 4 bases and J 4 bases; bases outside gene matches: 11. DNA for the CDR3: TGTGCCAGCAGCTCACCGGGACAGGGCCCCGGGAAAAACATTCAGTACTTC. It codes for CASSSPGQGPGKNIQYF. Together with reference TRBV11-3 and TRBJ2-4, the CDR3 gives the full variable domain: EAGVVQSPRYKIIEKKQPVAFWCNPISGHNTLYWYLQNLGQGPELLIRYENEEAVDDSQLPKDRFSAERLKGVDSTLKIQPAELGDSAVYLCASSSPGQGPGKNIQYFGAGTRLSVL.

This clonotype was detected ten times or more. This chain uses TRBV10-3 with TRBJ2-7; TRBD1 aligns across 8 bases. The CDR3 loop spans 15 amino acids. J was trimmed by 0 bases and V by 7 bases; bases with no gene match: 8. Germline CDR1 reads ENHRY; CDR2 reads SYGVKD. CDR3 DNA sequence: TGTGCCATCACCAAGACAGGGGAGAACTCCTACGAGCAGTACTTC. Its protein is CAITKTGENSYEQYF.

This chain connects TRBV7-9 to TRBJ2-3; 7 nucleotides align to TRBD2. This CDR3 has 17 amino acids. The germline V gene encodes CDR1 SEHNR and CDR2 FQNEAQ (reference sequence). V was clipped by 5 bases and J by 4 bases; unmatched bases: 15. The CDR3: CASSPQVGREFPDTQYF. In DNA, the CDR3 is TGTGCCAGCAGCCCTCAGGTGGGGCGGGAGTTCCCAGATACGCAGTATTTT. Variable domain in full (rest from reference TRBV7-9 and TRBJ2-3): DTGVSQNPRHKITKRGQNVTFRCDPISEHNRLYWYRQTLGQGPEFLTYFQNEAQLEKSRLLSDRFSAERPKGSFSTLEIQRTEQGDSAMYLCASSPQVGREFPDTQYFGPGTRLTVL.

This clonotype was observed many times. The chain carries TRBV11-3 and TRBJ2-1; 13 bases agree with TRBD2. J was trimmed by 9 bases and V by 5 bases; bases with no gene match: 10. The CDR3 runs to 16 residues. The V gene's germline CDR1 is SGHNT and CDR2 YENEEA. This CDR3 is CASSNPGTSGIGEQFF. CDR3 in DNA: TGTGCCAGCAGCAACCCCGGGACTAGCGGGATTGGTGAGCAGTTCTTC.

The genes are TRBV20-1 and TRBJ2-1; 14 bases align to TRBD2. CDR1 is DFQATT and CDR2 is SNEGSKA in the germline V gene (reference sequence). Trimming removed 3 bases from V and 9 bases from J; junction bases left unmatched: 13. The CDR3 is made up of 17 amino acids. The CDR3 spells CSASSRAGTSGRFEQFF. CDR3 coding DNA: TGCAGTGCTAGTAGTAGGGCCGGGACTAGCGGGAGATTTGAGCAGTTCTTC.

The gene calls are TRBV12-5 and TRBJ2-1; no clear D gene. Germline loops: CDR1 LGHNT, CDR2 FRNRAP. The CDR3 has 13 amino acids. Trimming pared 5 bases from V and 5 bases from J, leaving 10 bases between. The CDR3 nucleotides are TGTGCTAGTGGTACTGGGGTTGACAATGAGCAGTTCTTC. Amino acid sequence: CASGTGVDNEQFF.

The chain carries TRBV19 and TRBJ1-5; D not certain. The CDR3 covers 13 residues. V dropped 0 bases and J dropped 5 bases, with 5 bases sitting between them. Germline assignment: CDR1 LNHDA and CDR2 SQIVND (reference sequence). CDR3 residues: CASSIDGDQPQHF. The DNA for the CDR3 is TGTGCCAGTAGTATAGACGGGGATCAGCCCCAGCATTTT.

The chain uses TRBV6-2 or TRBV6-3 and TRBJ2-1; maybe TRBD1 (5 bases). CDR3 size: 13 residues. CDR1 is MNHEY, CDR2 SVGEGT, per germline. The V end lost 2 bases, the J end lost 7 bases, and 9 bases lay between the germline ends. The CDR3 DNA sequence: TGTGCCAGCAGTTACCGACAGTATAATGAGCAGTTCTTC. Translating gives CASSYRQYNEQFF.

The chain has TRBV6-2 or TRBV6-3 and TRBJ1-6; 7 bases fit TRBD1. Germline CDR1 reads MNHEY; CDR2 reads SVGEGT. This CDR3 has 18 residues. Trimming cost V 5 bases and J 0 bases; bases outside gene matches: 10. The CDR3 bases are TGTGCCAGCAGTCGACCAGGACAGGAGAGCTCCTATAATTCACCCCTCCACTTT. Its protein is CASSRPGQESSYNSPLHF.

V usage is TRBV10-3 and J usage is TRBJ2-3; no firm D call. Germline loops: CDR1 ENHRY, CDR2 SYGVKD. This CDR3 contains 13 residues. The V gene lost 6 bases and the J gene lost 1 base, with 8 bases spanning the gap. The CDR3 DNA reads as TGTGCCATCAGGACACCTCGCACAGATACGCAGTATTTT. This sequence encodes CAIRTPRTDTQYF.

This clonotype was detected ten times or more. The chain recombines TRBV6-1 with TRBJ2-2, with 7 positions matching TRBD1. This CDR3 has 16 amino acids. Unmatched junction bases numbered 11, after V lost 6 bases and J lost 4 bases. The V gene's germline CDR1 is MNHNS and CDR2 SASEGT. DNA for the CDR3: TGTGCCAGCAGCCCCGGGACAGCGCAAGGCACCGGGGAGCTGTTTTTT. Translation gives CASSPGTAQGTGELFF.

This clonotype was observed a few times. The chain is built from TRBV20-1 and TRBJ1-4; weak D call: TRBD1 (5 bases). Deletions cut 6 bases from V and 0 bases from J, with 17 bases between. Germline assignment: CDR1 DFQATT and CDR2 SNEGSKA (reference sequence). There are 16 residues in the CDR3. The CDR3 region is CSAPDDLQATNEKLFF. The CDR3 coding sequence is TGCAGTGCGCCCGACGACTTACAGGCAACTAATGAAAAACTGTTTTTT.

Ten or more counts support this clonotype. This chain uses TRBV7-9 with TRBJ2-1; 12 nucleotides agree with TRBD2. This CDR3 region has 16 residues. In germline, CDR1 is SEHNR, CDR2 FQNEAQ (reference sequence). The V gene end was trimmed by 4 bases and the J gene end by 4 bases; junction bases not matched to a gene: 5. As DNA, the CDR3 is TGTGCCAGCAGCTGGTACGGGACTAGCGGGTACAATGAGCAGTTCTTC. It encodes CASSWYGTSGYNEQFF. Supplemented by reference TRBV7-9 and TRBJ2-1, the full variable domain reads DTGVSQNPRHKITKRGQNVTFRCDPISEHNRLYWYRQTLGQGPEFLTYFQNEAQLEKSRLLSDRFSAERPKGSFSTLEIQRTEQGDSAMYLCASSWYGTSGYNEQFFGPGTRLTVL.

This clonotype has a count of ten or more. The chain is built from TRBV2 and TRBJ2-1; possibly TRBD1 or TRBD2 for D (5 bases each). This CDR3 is 12 amino acids long. The germline gives CDR1 SNHLY, CDR2 FYNNEI. With 6 bases removed from V and 15 bases from J, the gap between germline ends came to 18 bases. The CDR3 sequence is CASSDLGGDGFF. CDR3 coding DNA: TGTGCCAGCAGCGACCTTGGGGGAGATGGGTTCTTC.